The clone carrying this TCR beta chain is termed medium-sized. What it binds is not known. The CDR3 runs to 13 residues. Germline-derived CDR1 and CDR2 are SQVTM and ANQGSEA. Between the trimmed V and J ends, which lost 4 bases and 4 bases, there was a span of 13 bases. An equimolar mix of two oligonucleotides served as the beta constant-region primer for TRBC1 and TRBC2. Ligated cDNA was amplified by four rounds of PCR with nested alpha and beta constant-region primers and SP2. A 12-nucleotide UMI and the SP2 primer were added to the cDNA 3' end by oligonucleotide ligation. TCRdb re-called the UMI-ligation and nested PCR reads with MiXCR, one entry per CDR3 protein. The sample carries approximately 2,700 distinct CDR3 sequences, around 5.2% recorded once. The data were taken from a study of naive and memory T cell subsets. Overnight CMV lysate stimulation of fresh PBMCs defined donor CMV status by CD4+ IFNgamma. Effector memory cells were sorted as CD45RA-CD27-, EMRA cells as CD45RA+CD27-.

Overall study results and limits: Each distinct alpha or beta sequence counts as one clonotype.

This clonotype was sampled from a human donor in good health. Material: CD4+ TEMRA cells from blood. The subset here: effector memory re-expressing CD45RA, CD45RA+ CD27-. The chain links TRBV29-1 to TRBJ1-1; possible D gene TRBD1, 5 bases. CDR3 DNA: TGCAGCGTTGTTAGGCAGGGTGGCACTGAAGCTTTCTTT. It yields the protein CSVVRQGGTEAFF.